These 12 T cell receptor beta chains originate from one sample sequenced in a study of blood T cell repertoires in COVID-19. Profiled with immunoSEQ multiplex PCR; TCRdb holds only in-frame clones, not every one. This sample has approximately 160,000 clones, with 80% found just once. The sample was PBMCs or T cells enriched from blood (not recorded which). The source of these receptors is a man aged 40-55 years who had recovered from COVID-19.

The rearrangement links TRBV5-1 to TRBJ2-5, with 10 nucleotides matching TRBD1. The germline CDR1 and CDR2 sequences are SGHRS and YFSETQ. The CDR3 consists of 14 residues. V was clipped by 7 bases and J by 2 bases; unmatched bases: 5. CDR3 coding DNA: TGCGCCAGCGGTCCGGGACAGGGGCAAGAGACCCAGTACTTC. It specifies CASGPGQGQETQYF.

The rearrangement links TRBV7-9 to TRBJ2-3; TRBD2 aligns across 10 bases. After removal of 3 bases from V and 5 bases from J, the junction contained 11 bases not matched to a gene. The CDR3 length is 17 residues. Germline V gene data show CDR1 as SEHNR and CDR2 as FQNEAQ (reference sequence). The CDR3 region has the DNA TGTGCCAGCAGCTTTCTACAGCGGGGGGGCCGGCGAGATACGCAGTATTTT. Residues: CASSFLQRGGRRDTQYF.

The chain is built from TRBV4-2 and TRBJ2-3; 7 bases line up with TRBD1. CDR3 length: 17 residues. Germline values: CDR1 LGHNA, CDR2 YNFKEQ. After removal of 0 bases from V and 5 bases from J, the junction contained 11 bases not matched to a gene. The CDR3 coding sequence is TGTGCCAGCAGCCAAGATTATCCAGGGGGTGTTGAAGATACGCAGTATTTT. It codes for CASSQDYPGGVEDTQYF.

CDR3 region: CASSFLQGPEQYF. As DNA, the CDR3 is TGTGCCAGCAGCTTCCTACAGGGCCCCGAGCAGTACTTC. The chain is built from TRBV13 and TRBJ2-7; tentative D call: TRBD1 (6 bases). V lost 3 bases, J lost 6 bases, and 12 bases lay in between. The V gene's germline CDR1 is PRHDT and CDR2 FYEKMQ (reference sequence). The CDR3 length is 13 residues.

This rearrangement joins TRBV5-1 to TRBJ2-1, with 8 bases lining up with TRBD1. CDR1 SGHRS and CDR2 YFSETQ come from the germline V gene. CDR3 length: 15 amino acids. With 0 bases clipped from V and 6 bases from J, the junction kept 5 bases outside the gene matches. The CDR3 nucleotides are TGCGCCAGCAGCTTGGTCCAGGACAGGGCCAATGAGCAGTTCTTC. Protein sequence: CASSLVQDRANEQFF.

The chain couples TRBV27 to TRBJ2-5, with 9 bases aligning to TRBD2. Germline CDR1 and CDR2: MNHEY and SMNVEV (reference sequence). The V segment lost 5 bases and the J segment 5 bases; nucleotides outside the gene matches: 6. The CDR3 contains 14 residues. The CDR3 bases are TGTGCCAGCAGTCCCCCACTAGCGGGCGAGACCCAGTACTTC. Amino acid sequence: CASSPPLAGETQYF.

There are a few counts of this clone. The rearrangement uses TRBV5-1 and TRBJ2-7, with D perhaps matching TRBD2 (5 bases). The CDR3 runs 15 residues. Trimming took 4 bases from V and 5 from J, leaving 19 bases between them. CDR1 is SGHRS and CDR2 is YFSETQ in the germline V gene. The CDR3 DNA reads as TGCGCCAGCAGCCAAGAGGAGGTCTATGGCCACGAGCAGTACTTC. Translated, it gives CASSQEEVYGHEQYF. The full variable domain, rest sourced from reference TRBV5-1 and TRBJ2-7, is KAGVTQTPRYLIKTRGQQVTLSCSPISGHRSVSWYQQTPGQGLQFLFEYFSETQRNKGNFPGRFSGRQFSNSRSEMNVSTLELGDSALYLCASSQEEVYGHEQYFGPGTRLTVT.

The genes are TRBV15 and TRBJ2-1; D is unresolved. CDR3 size: 12 residues. Germline V gene sequence: CDR1 LNHNV, CDR2 YYDKDF (reference sequence). Trimming stripped 2 bases from V and 5 bases from J, with 4 bases between. This chain's CDR3 is CATSRSNNEQFF. The CDR3 DNA reads TGTGCCACCAGCAGATCTAACAATGAGCAGTTCTTC.

The V gene is TRBV4-2, the J gene TRBJ1-2, with D possibly TRBD1 on 6 matching bases. This CDR3 contains 16 residues. Germline assignment: CDR1 LGHNA and CDR2 YNFKEQ. Trimming stripped 0 bases from V and 2 bases from J, with 13 bases between. CDR3 amino acids: CASSQERQGPNYGYTF. In DNA, the CDR3 is TGTGCCAGCAGCCAAGAACGTCAGGGGCCCAACTATGGCTACACCTTC.

The rearrangement uses TRBV3-1 (or the pseudogene TRBV3-2) and TRBJ2-7; D gene uncertain. The CDR3 is made up of 13 amino acids. V lost 0 bases to trimming and J lost 4 bases, with 7 bases between them. The germline V gene has CDR1 LGHDT and CDR2 YNNKEL (reference sequence). The CDR3 DNA sequence: TGTGCCAGCAGCCAAGACTCTCGGTACGAGCAGTACTTC. Its translation is CASSQDSRYEQYF.

This chain joins TRBV11-3 and TRBJ2-2, with unresolved D. Germline V gene sequence: CDR1 SGHNT, CDR2 YENEEA. The CDR3 extends over 13 amino acids. V gave up 2 bases and J gave up 6 bases, with 7 bases separating them. This chain's CDR3 is CASSLMSAGELFF. The CDR3 DNA sequence: TGTGCCAGCAGCTTAATGTCCGCCGGGGAGCTGTTTTTT.

The genes are TRBV5-4 and TRBJ2-2; TRBD1 might be the D (6 bases). V dropped 5 bases and J dropped 5 bases, with 13 bases sitting between them. CDR3 length: 14 amino acids. Per germline, CDR1 SGHNT and CDR2 YYREEE (reference sequence). CDR3 loop: CASSSNDRTGELFF. The CDR3 bases are TGTGCCAGCAGTTCGAACGACAGGACCGGGGAGCTGTTTTTT.